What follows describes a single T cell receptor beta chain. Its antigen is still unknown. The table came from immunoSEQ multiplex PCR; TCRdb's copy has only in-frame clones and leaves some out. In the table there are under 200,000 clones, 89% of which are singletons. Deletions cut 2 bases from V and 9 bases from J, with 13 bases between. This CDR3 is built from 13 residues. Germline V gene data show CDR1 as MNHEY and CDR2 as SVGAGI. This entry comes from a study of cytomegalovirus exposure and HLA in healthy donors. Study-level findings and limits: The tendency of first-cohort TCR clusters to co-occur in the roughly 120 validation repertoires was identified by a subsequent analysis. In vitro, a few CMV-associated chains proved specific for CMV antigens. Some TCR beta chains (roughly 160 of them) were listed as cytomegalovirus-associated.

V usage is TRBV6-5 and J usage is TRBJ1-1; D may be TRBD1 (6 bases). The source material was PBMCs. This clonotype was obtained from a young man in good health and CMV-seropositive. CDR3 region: CASSYRGAGQAFF. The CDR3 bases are TGTGCCAGCAGTTACCGGGGGGCAGGGCAAGCTTTCTTT.